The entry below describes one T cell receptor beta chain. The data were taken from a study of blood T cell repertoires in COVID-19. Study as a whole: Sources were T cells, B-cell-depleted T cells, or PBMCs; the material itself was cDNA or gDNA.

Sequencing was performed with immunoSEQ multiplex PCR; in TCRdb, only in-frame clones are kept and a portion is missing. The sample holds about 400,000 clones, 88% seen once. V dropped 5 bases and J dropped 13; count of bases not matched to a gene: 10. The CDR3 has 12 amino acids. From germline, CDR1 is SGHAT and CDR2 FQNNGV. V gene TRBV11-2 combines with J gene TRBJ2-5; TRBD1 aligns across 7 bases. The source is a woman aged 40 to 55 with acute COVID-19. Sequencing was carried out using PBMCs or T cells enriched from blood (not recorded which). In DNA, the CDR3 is TGTGCCAGCAGCCCCGACGACAGGGTCGGGTACTTC. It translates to CASSPDDRVGYF. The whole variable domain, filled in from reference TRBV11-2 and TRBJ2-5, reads EAGVAQSPRYKIIEKRQSVAFWCNPISGHATLYWYQQILGQGPKLLIQFQNNGVVDDSQLPKDRFSAERLKGVDSTLKIQPAKLEDSAVYLCASSPDDRVGYFGPGTRLLVL.